Here is one TCR beta chain with its context. Its antigen is unknown. The PCR was carried out with 60 Vbeta primers and 13 Jbeta primers. Repertoires were generated with immunoSEQ multiplex PCR, while TCRdb's copy carries only in-frame clones and drops some. The profile shows roughly 250,000 clones, around two thirds of them singletons. The data are from a study of cytomegalovirus exposure and HLA in healthy donors. Study-wide results and caveats: Across donors, sequencing depth was assumed by presence/absence analyses to be roughly uniform. With further analysis later on, most CMV-associated TCR beta chains appeared HLA-restricted. What TCR beta sequences reportedly achieved was accurate prediction of HLA-A and HLA-B alleles in most subjects. For TCR beta chains, V- and J-gene trimming was later linked to a missense DCLRE1C variant.

The sequenced material came from PBMCs. This TCR derives from a female donor in good health and CMV-seronegative.

The CDR3 DNA sequence: TGCGCCAGCAGCTTCCTTCTAGCGGGAGGTTCCAATGAGCAGTTCTTC. This codes for CASSFLLAGGSNEQFF. The V and J genes are TRBV5-1 and TRBJ2-1, with TRBD2 identical over 11 bases. The CDR3 is 16 residues long. J gave up 6 bases and V 2 bases, and 7 bases lay outside the gene matches. CDR1 and CDR2 from the germline V gene are SGHRS and YFSETQ.